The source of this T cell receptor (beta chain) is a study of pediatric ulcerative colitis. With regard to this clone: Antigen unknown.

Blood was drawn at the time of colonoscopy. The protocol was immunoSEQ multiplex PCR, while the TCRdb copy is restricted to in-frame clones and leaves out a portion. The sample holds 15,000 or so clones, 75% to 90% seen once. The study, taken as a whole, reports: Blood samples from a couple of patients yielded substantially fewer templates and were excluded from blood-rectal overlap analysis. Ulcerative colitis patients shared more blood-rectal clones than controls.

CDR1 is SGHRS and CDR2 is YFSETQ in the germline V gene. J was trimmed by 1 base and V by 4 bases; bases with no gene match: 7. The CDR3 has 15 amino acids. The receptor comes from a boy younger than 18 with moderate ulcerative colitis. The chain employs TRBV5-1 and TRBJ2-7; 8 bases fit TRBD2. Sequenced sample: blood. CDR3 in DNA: TGCGCCAGCAGCACAAGCGGGAGAGGATCCTACGAGCAGTACTTC. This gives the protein CASSTSGRGSYEQYF.